What follows is one TCR beta chain and its context. Its target antigen remains unknown. No base-level quality is on record; no much larger clone is a single base apart. Library generation was performed with the immunoSEQ multiplex PCR assay. Held by TCRdb, this immuneACCESS table contains in-frame sequences only and omits some clones. Under half of the omission traces to an unresolved V gene where checked; the cause of the rest is unknown. For this sample there are roughly 75,000 clones; 89% appear just once. In total, the top ten clones hold 1.5% to 2% of the sample. This entry belongs to a study of T cell changes during pregnancy in multiple sclerosis (dated by TCRdb to 2018 to 2020). Regarding the research as a whole: The study examined how the T cell repertoire changed over the course of pregnancy in women with multiple sclerosis.

The clonotype originates from a female donor with multiple sclerosis, enrolled in a pregnancy study. The sample was peripheral blood, taken before pregnancy.

The CDR3 protein is CASSLTGEEKLFF. The nucleotide sequence is TGTGCCAGCAGCTTAACAGGGGAGGAAAAACTGTTTTTT. The chain is assembled from TRBV5-6 and TRBJ1-4, with 7 bases in between that match TRBD1. V and J are trimmed by 2 bases and 8 bases, and the gene matches miss 3 bases of the junction. The cysteine opens and the phenylalanine closes a CDR3 of 13 amino acids. Only the CDR3 region is kept as DNA, spanning 39 bases read in frame from base 1. Sequences SGHDT (CDR1) and YYEEEE (CDR2) are obtained from the germline V gene.